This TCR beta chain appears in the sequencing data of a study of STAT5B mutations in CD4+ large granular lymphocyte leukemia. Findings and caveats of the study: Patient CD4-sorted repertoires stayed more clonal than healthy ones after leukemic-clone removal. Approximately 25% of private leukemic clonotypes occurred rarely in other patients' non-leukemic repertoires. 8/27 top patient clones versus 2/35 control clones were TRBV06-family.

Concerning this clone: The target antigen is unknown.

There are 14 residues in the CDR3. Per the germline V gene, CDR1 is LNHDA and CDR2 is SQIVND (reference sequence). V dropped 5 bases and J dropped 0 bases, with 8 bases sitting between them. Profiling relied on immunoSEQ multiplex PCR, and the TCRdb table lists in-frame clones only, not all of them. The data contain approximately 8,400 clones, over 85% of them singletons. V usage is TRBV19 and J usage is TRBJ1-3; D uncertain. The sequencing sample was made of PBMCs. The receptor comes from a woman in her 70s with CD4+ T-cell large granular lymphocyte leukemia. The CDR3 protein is CASSGRLSGNTIYF. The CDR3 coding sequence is TGTGCCAGTAGTGGACGTCTCTCTGGAAACACCATATATTTT.